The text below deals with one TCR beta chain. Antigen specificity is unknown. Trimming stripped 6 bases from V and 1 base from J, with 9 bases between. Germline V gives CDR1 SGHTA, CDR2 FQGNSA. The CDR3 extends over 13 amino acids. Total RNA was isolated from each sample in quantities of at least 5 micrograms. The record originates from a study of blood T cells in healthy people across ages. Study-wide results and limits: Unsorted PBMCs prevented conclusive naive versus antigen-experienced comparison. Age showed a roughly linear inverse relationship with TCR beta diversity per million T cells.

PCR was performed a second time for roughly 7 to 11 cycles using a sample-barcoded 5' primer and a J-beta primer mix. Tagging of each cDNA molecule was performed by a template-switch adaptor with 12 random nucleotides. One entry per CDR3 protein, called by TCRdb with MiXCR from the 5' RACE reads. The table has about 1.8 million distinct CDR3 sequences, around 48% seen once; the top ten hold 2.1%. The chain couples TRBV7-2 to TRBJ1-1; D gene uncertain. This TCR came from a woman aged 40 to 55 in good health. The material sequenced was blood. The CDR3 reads CASRKQPNTEAFF. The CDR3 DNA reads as TGTGCCAGCAGGAAACAGCCGAACACTGAAGCTTTCTTT.